What follows is one TCR beta chain and its context. This sample was included in a study of blood T cell repertoires in COVID-19. In the authors' workflow: Reference gene primer amplification yielded estimated nucleated cell counts. TCRdb's table, derived via immunoSEQ multiplex PCR, lists solely in-frame clones and lacks some. D and trimming were read from the DNA, whereas the V and J calls and clone size are those reported in that table. This table has about 100,000 clones, approximately 80% appearing once. This CDR3 is built from 13 residues. Germline CDR1 reads ENHRY; CDR2 reads SYGVKD. With V trimmed by 6 bases and J by 6 bases, 5 bases remained unmatched.

The V call is TRBV10-3, the J call TRBJ1-2, with TRBD1 matching 9 bases. Sequenced: peripheral blood. The sequence was obtained from a man between 65 and 85 years old with active or convalescent COVID-19. As DNA, the CDR3 is TGTGCCATCAGGGGACAGGGTGTAAATGGCTACACCTTC. Protein sequence: CAIRGQGVNGYTF.